The 19 T cell receptor beta chains in this list originate from one sample, sequenced in a study of T cell changes during pregnancy in multiple sclerosis. TCRdb's table, derived via immunoSEQ multiplex PCR, lists solely in-frame clones and lacks some. The sample lists about 57,000 clones; roughly 92% were seen once. Sequencing used CD4+ T cells from peripheral blood mononuclear cells, obtained in the third trimester of pregnancy. Every receptor here comes from a female donor with multiple sclerosis, enrolled in a pregnancy study.

This chain links TRBV19 with TRBJ1-1; no firm D call. This CDR3 contains 12 residues. Germline values: CDR1 LNHDA, CDR2 SQIVND (reference sequence). V lost 6 bases and J 7 bases, leaving 12 bases between the germline ends. The CDR3, as DNA: TGTGCCAGTAGCCAAAGGGCGGGTGAAGCTTTCTTT. Amino acids: CASSQRAGEAFF.

The genes are TRBV29-1 and TRBJ1-2; D uncertain. V was pared by 2 bases and J by 8 bases, with 9 bases between. The CDR3 contains 11 residues. CDR1 is SQVTM and CDR2 is ANQGSEA in the germline V gene. Here the CDR3 DNA reads TGCAGCGTTGAAAAAGCAGGAGGCTACACCTTC. Protein product: CSVEKAGGYTF.

The rearrangement links TRBV4-3 to TRBJ2-5; tentatively, D is TRBD2 (5 bases). The V gene lost 0 bases and the J gene lost 5 bases, with 13 bases spanning the gap. The CDR3 extends over 15 amino acids. In germline, CDR1 is LGHNA, CDR2 YSLEER. The CDR3 reads CASSQDYGGWETQYF. The DNA of the CDR3 is TGCGCCAGCAGCCAAGACTACGGAGGCTGGGAGACCCAGTACTTC.

The rearrangement joins TRBV4-3 to TRBJ1-4, with D uncertain. This CDR3 spans 15 amino acids. The germline CDR1 and CDR2 sequences are LGHNA and YSLEER. V was trimmed by 7 bases and J by 10 bases, leaving 22 bases between them. For the CDR3, the DNA is TGCGCCAGCACGCGGGTAGGAGGCGGAGGGAGAAAACTGTTTTTT. It translates to CASTRVGGGGRKLFF.

The chain joins TRBV7-2 to TRBJ2-4; D might be TRBD1 (7 bases). Germline lookup yields CDR1 SGHTA and CDR2 FQGNSA. CDR3 length: 14 residues. The V end was cut by 4 bases, the J end by 7 bases, with 14 bases between. DNA for the CDR3: TGTGCCAGCAGCTCAGGGGGGTCGGTGAACATTCAGTACTTC. Translating it yields CASSSGGSVNIQYF.

The V and J genes are TRBV10-3 and TRBJ2-2, with D unresolved. This CDR3 spans 20 amino acids. Germline V lookup: CDR1 ENHRY, CDR2 SYGVKD. Trimming cost V 0 bases and J 1 base, with 21 bases left between them. The CDR3 DNA reads as TGTGCCATCAGTGAGTCGAAAGGTGCTAGAGCTGAAATGAACACCGGGGAGCTGTTTTTT. Translation: CAISESKGARAEMNTGELFF.

The genes are TRBV6-5 and TRBJ1-1, with D perhaps TRBD1 (6 bases). The CDR3 has 14 residues. V shed 5 bases and J shed 7 bases, with 17 bases lying between them. Germline CDR1 is MNHEY and CDR2 is SVGAGI. The CDR3 loop reads CASSPSGGQGEAFF. CDR3 DNA sequence: TGTGCCAGCAGTCCCTCGGGGGGCCAAGGTGAAGCTTTCTTT.

J is TRBJ1-6 and V is TRBV5-8; TRBD1 agrees at 11 bases. Germline CDR1 is SGHTS and CDR2 is YDEGEE. J was trimmed by 10 bases and V by 0 bases; bases with no gene match: 9. The CDR3 covers 17 residues. CDR3 DNA sequence: TGTGCCAGCAGCTTGGGGACAGGGGGCCCCTCATCCTCACCCCTCCACTTT. This sequence encodes CASSLGTGGPSSSPLHF.

The chain joins TRBV18 to TRBJ1-2, with 8 bases lining up with TRBD1. Germline CDR1 is KGHSH and CDR2 is LQKENI. After removal of 0 bases from V and 5 bases from J, the junction contained 14 bases not matched to a gene. This CDR3 comprises 18 residues. The CDR3 here is CASSPPSRGQSGKYGYTF. The CDR3 bases are TGTGCCAGCTCACCACCTTCCAGGGGGCAGTCGGGCAAATATGGCTACACCTTC. The full variable domain, its missing parts supplied by reference TRBV18 and TRBJ1-2, is NAGVMQNPRHLVRRRGQEARLRCSPMKGHSHVYWYRQLPEEGLKFMVYLQKENIIDESGMPKERFSAEFPKEGPSILRIQQVVRGDSAAYFCASSPPSRGQSGKYGYTFGSGTRLTVV.

This clone was seen only a few times. CDR3 in amino acids: CASSSQGQAEAFF. Written as DNA, the CDR3 is TGTGCCAGCAGCTCACAGGGACAGGCTGAAGCTTTCTTT. The chain carries TRBV7-3 and TRBJ1-1, with 8 bases aligning to TRBD1. Germline V CDR1 and CDR2: SGHTA, FQGTGA. The V gene end was trimmed by 4 bases and the J gene end by 6 bases; junction bases not matched to a gene: 4. The CDR3 is made up of 13 amino acids.

The chain carries TRBV10-3 and TRBJ2-3, with 10 bases aligning to TRBD2. Germline V gene sequence: CDR1 ENHRY, CDR2 SYGVKD. The CDR3 totals 17 residues. The junction had 7 bases not matched to a gene; V was cut back by 0 bases and J by 4 bases. CDR3 in DNA: TGTGCCATCAGTGAGTCGACGGGGCTAGCGGGGGCAGATACGCAGTATTTT. Translation: CAISESTGLAGADTQYF.

V is TRBV15 and J is TRBJ2-7; tentative D call: TRBD1 (6 bases). Trimming stripped 1 base from V and 5 bases from J, with 21 bases between. CDR3 size: 17 residues. Germline CDR1 LNHNV, CDR2 YYDKDF (reference sequence). The CDR3 coding sequence is TGTGCCACCAGCAGAGCGACAGGAATTTCTAGTGGTCACGAGCAGTACTTC. Translated, it gives CATSRATGISSGHEQYF.

The chain has TRBV6-5 and TRBJ2-6, with a tentative D call TRBD2 (6 bases). Germline values: CDR1 MNHEY, CDR2 SVGAGI. The CDR3 extends over 15 amino acids. V lost 6 bases and J lost 3, with 12 bases in between. The CDR3 spells CASRPGDLGANVLTF. The CDR3 bases are TGTGCCAGCAGGCCGGGGGACCTTGGGGCCAACGTCCTGACTTTC.

This rearrangement joins TRBV4-3 to TRBJ1-2; D is uncertain. Germline V CDR1 and CDR2: LGHNA, YSLEER. The CDR3 has 14 residues. V gave up 1 base and J gave up 0 bases, with 6 bases separating them. In DNA, the CDR3 is TGCGCCAGCAGCCAAGCCCCAGCTAACTATGGCTACACCTTC. This translates into CASSQAPANYGYTF.

The chain couples TRBV18 to TRBJ1-2; no firm D call. Trimming took off 1 base at V and 6 bases at J, with 12 bases between the two ends. CDR1 and CDR2 (germline): KGHSH, LQKENI. The CDR3 is 14 residues long. Here the CDR3 reads CASSPLNSVNGYTF. As DNA, the CDR3 is TGTGCCAGCTCACCACTGAATTCAGTGAATGGCTACACCTTC.

This chain links TRBV2 with TRBJ2-3, with TRBD2 matching 10 bases. Losses at the gene ends were 2 bases for V and 5 bases for J; bases not matched to a gene: 7. The germline V gene has CDR1 SNHLY and CDR2 FYNNEI. The CDR3 is made up of 16 amino acids. CDR3 region: CASSESGGAGEDTQYF. The CDR3 coding sequence is TGTGCCAGCAGTGAAAGCGGGGGGGCGGGAGAAGATACGCAGTATTTT.

V is TRBV21-1 and J is TRBJ2-1; TRBD1 is taken as the D call from the table, unchecked against the DNA. TRBV21-1 is deemed a pseudogene. This CDR3 is built from 16 residues. CDR3 coding DNA: TGTGCCAGCAGCACCCAAAGACAGGGTAGCCACAATGAGCAGTTCTTC. Residues: CASSTQRQGSHNEQFF.

The chain couples TRBV29-1 to TRBJ2-7; TRBD1 might be the D (6 bases). CDR1 SQVTM and CDR2 ANQGSEA come from the germline V gene. The CDR3 has 11 residues. Here the CDR3 DNA reads TGCAGTGGAGGACAGTCCTACGAGCAGTACTTC. Amino acid sequence: CSGGQSYEQYF.

The gene calls are TRBV30 and TRBJ2-3; TRBD2 agrees at 8 bases. The CDR3 runs to 16 residues. CDR1 is GTSNPN, CDR2 SVGIG, per germline (reference sequence). The V and J ends lost 1 base and 1 base, in that order; junction bases with no gene match: 7. CDR3 DNA sequence: TGTGCCTGGAGTGGATACGGGGGGGTTGGCACAGATACGCAGTATTTT. It codes for CAWSGYGGVGTDTQYF.